This TCR beta chain was retrieved from a study of blood T cells in healthy people across ages. General study findings and limits: PBMCs left unsorted prevented a conclusive naive versus antigen-experienced comparison.

Trimming left V 7 bases short and J 7 bases short, with 11 bases between. The length of the CDR3 is 11 residues. Germline values: CDR1 SQVTM, CDR2 ANQGSEA. Primers used in a second PCR of about 6 to 11 cycles were a sample-barcoded 5' primer and a J-beta primer mix. One entry per CDR3 protein results from TCRdb running MiXCR on the 5' RACE reads. The sample has approximately 490,000 distinct CDR3 sequences; around 24% are singletons. A word on this clonotype: Its antigen is unknown.

The same sample was also studied in work on T cells of mothers and their children.

The clonotype originates from a boy aged 5-17 years in good health. The chain recombines TRBV29-1 with TRBJ2-1; D is unclear. The sequenced material came from blood. The CDR3, as DNA: TGCAGCGGGGCCCCGATGAATGAGCAGTTCTTC. Protein product: CSGAPMNEQFF.